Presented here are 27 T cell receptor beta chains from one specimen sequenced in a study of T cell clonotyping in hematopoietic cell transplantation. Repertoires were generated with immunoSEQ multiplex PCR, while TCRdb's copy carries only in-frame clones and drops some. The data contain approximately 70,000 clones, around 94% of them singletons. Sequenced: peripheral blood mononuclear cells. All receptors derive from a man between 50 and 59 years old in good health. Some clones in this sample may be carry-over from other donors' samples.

The CDR3 DNA reads TGCGCCAGCACCCCCCCGGGACAGGGCAACACCGGGGAGCTGTTTTTT. This encodes CASTPPGQGNTGELFF. The rearrangement uses TRBV5-1 and TRBJ2-2; 9 nucleotides align to TRBD1. Germline V gene lookup returns CDR1 SGHRS and CDR2 YFSETQ. The trim removed 6 bases at V and 2 bases at J, leaving 8 bases unmatched. The length of the CDR3 is 16 residues.

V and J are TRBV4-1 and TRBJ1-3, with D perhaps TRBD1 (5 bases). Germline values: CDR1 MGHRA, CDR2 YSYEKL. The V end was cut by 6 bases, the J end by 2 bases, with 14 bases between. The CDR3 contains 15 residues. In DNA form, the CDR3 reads TGCGCCAGCAGGGATCCGTTGACAGCTGGAAACACCATATATTTT. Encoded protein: CASRDPLTAGNTIYF.

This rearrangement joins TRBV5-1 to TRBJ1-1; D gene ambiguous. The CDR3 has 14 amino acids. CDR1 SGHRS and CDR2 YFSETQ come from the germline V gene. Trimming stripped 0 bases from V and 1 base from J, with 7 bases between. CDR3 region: CASSLGPGNTEAFF. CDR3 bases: TGCGCCAGCAGCTTGGGCCCGGGGAACACTGAAGCTTTCTTT.

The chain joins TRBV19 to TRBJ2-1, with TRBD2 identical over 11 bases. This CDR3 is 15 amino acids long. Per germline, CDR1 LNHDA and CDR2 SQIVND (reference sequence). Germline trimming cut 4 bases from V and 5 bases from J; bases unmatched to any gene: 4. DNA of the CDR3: TGTGCCAGTAGTACGACTAGCGGGACGAACAATGAGCAGTTCTTC. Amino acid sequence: CASSTTSGTNNEQFF.

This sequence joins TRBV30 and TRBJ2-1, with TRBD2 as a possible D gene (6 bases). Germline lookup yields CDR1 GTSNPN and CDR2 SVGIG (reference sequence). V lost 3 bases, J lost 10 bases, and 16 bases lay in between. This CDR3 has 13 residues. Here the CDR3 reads CAWRRLGTSEQFF. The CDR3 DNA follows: TGTGCCTGGAGGCGACTAGGGACTTCCGAGCAGTTCTTC.

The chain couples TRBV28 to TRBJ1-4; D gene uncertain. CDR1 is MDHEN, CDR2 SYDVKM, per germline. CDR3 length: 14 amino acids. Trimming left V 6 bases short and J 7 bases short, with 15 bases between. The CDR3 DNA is TGTGCCAGCAGCCACCGCGTGTTGGGTGAAAAACTGTTTTTT. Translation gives CASSHRVLGEKLFF.

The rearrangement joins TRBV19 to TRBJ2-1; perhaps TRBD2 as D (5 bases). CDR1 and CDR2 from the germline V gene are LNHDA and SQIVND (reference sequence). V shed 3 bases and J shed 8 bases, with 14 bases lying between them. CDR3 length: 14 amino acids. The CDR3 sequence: CASSIDGSRDEQFF. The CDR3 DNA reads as TGTGCCAGTAGTATTGATGGGAGTCGAGATGAGCAGTTCTTC.

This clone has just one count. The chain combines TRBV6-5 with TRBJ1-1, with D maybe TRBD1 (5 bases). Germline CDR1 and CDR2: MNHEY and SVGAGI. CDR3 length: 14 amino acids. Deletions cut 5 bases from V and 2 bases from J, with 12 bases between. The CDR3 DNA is TGTGCCAGCAGTCCGGGGGGACCTAACACTGAAGCTTTCTTT. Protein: CASSPGGPNTEAFF.

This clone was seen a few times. CDR3 coding DNA: TGTGCCAGCAGTACCCTCCTAGGGAACACTGAAGCTTTCTTT. It yields the protein CASSTLLGNTEAFF. The chain combines TRBV28 with TRBJ1-1; unclear D gene. V was cut by 5 bases and J by 1 base, with 11 bases left in between. The CDR3 totals 14 residues. CDR1 and CDR2 from the germline V gene are MDHEN and SYDVKM.

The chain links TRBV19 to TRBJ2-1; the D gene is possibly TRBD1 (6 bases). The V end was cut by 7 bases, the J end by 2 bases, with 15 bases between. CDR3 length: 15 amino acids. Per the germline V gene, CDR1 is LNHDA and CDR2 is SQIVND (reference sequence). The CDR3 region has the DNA TGTGCCAGTACCCCAGGGGCTAGCCCCTACAATGAGCAGTTCTTC. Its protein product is CASTPGASPYNEQFF. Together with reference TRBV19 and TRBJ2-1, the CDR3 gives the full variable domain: DGGITQSPKYLFRKEGQNVTLSCEQNLNHDAMYWYRQDPGQGLRLIYYSQIVNDFQKGDIAEGYSVSREKKESFPLTVTSAQKNPTAFYLCASTPGASPYNEQFFGPGTRLTVL.

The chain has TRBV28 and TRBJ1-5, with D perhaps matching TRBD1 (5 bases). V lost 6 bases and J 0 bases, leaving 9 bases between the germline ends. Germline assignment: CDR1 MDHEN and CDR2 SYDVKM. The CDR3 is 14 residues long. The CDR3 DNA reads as TGTGCCAGCAGGACAGAGATTAGCAATCAGCCCCAGCATTTT. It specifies CASRTEISNQPQHF. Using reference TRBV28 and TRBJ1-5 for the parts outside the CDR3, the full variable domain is DVKVTQSSRYLVKRTGEKVFLECVQDMDHENMFWYRQDPGLGLRLIYFSYDVKMKEKGDIPEGYSVSREKKERFSLILESASTNQTSMYLCASRTEISNQPQHFGDGTRLSIL.

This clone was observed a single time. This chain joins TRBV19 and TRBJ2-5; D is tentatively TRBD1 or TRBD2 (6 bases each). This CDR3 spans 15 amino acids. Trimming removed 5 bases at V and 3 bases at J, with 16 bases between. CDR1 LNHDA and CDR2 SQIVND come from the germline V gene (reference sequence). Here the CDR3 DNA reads TGTGCCAGTAGTTTAGGGGGGCAACAGAAAGAGACCCAGTACTTC. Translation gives CASSLGGQQKETQYF.

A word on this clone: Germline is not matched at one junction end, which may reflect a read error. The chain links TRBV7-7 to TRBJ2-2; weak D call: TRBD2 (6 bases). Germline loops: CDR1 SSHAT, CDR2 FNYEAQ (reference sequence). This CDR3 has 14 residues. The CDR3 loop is CASSLAANTGELFF. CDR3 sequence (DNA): TGTGCTAGCAGCTTAGCGGCAAACACCGGGGAGCTGTTTTTT. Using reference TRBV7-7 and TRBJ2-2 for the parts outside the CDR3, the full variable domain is GAGVSQSPRYKVTKRGQDVTLRCDPISSHATLYWYQQALGQGPEFLTYFNYEAQPDKSGLPSDRFSAERPEGSISTLTIQRTEQRDSAMYRCASSLAANTGELFFGEGSRLTVL.

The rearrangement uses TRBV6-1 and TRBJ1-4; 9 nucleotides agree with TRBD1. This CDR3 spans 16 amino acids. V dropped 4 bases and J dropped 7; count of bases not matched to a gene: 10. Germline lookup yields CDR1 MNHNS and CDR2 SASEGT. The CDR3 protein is CASSVAPGTGSEKLFF. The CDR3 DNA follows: TGTGCCAGCAGTGTCGCCCCCGGGACAGGGAGTGAAAAACTGTTTTTT.

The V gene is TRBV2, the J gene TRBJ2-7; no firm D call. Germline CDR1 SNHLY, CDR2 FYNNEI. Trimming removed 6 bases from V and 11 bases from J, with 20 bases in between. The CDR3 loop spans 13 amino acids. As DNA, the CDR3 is TGTGCCAGCAGCGACTTCCCCCCGGGCGGAGAGTACTTC. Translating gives CASSDFPPGGEYF.

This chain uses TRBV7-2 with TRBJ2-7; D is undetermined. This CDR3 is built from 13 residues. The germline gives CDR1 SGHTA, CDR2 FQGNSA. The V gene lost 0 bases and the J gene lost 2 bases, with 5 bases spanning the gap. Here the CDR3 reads CASSLAEAYEQYF. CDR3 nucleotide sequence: TGTGCCAGCAGCTTAGCAGAAGCCTACGAGCAGTACTTC.

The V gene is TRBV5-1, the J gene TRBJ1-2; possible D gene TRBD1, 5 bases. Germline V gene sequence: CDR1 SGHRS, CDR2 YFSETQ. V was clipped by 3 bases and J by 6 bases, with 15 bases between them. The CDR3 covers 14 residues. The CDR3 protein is CASSSTGREDGYTF. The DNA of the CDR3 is TGCGCCAGCAGCTCGACGGGACGCGAGGATGGCTACACCTTC.

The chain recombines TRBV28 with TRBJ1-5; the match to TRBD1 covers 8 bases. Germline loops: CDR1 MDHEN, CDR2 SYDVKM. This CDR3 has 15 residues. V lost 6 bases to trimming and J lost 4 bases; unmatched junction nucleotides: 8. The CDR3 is CASSTGQGWNQPQHF. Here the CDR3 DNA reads TGTGCCAGCAGCACAGGACAGGGATGGAATCAGCCCCAGCATTTT.

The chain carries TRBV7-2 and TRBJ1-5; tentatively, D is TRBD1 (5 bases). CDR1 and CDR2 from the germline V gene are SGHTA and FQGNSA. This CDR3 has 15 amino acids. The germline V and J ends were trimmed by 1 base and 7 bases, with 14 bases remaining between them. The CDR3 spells CASSLEAGGRQPQHF. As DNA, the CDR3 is TGTGCCAGCAGCTTAGAGGCCGGGGGAAGGCAGCCCCAGCATTTT.

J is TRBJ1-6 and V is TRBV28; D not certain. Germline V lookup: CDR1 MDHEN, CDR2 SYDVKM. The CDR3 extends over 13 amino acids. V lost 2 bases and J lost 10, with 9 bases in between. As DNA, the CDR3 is TGTGCCAGCAGTTTAAGAACGGACTCACCCCTCCACTTT. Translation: CASSLRTDSPLHF.

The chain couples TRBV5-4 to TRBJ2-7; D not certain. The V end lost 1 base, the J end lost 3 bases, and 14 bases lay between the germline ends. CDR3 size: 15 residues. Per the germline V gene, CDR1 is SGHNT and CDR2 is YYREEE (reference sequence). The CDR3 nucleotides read TGTGCCAGCAGCTTGTTCGTTGGTCCCCGCTACGAGCAGTACTTC. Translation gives CASSLFVGPRYEQYF.

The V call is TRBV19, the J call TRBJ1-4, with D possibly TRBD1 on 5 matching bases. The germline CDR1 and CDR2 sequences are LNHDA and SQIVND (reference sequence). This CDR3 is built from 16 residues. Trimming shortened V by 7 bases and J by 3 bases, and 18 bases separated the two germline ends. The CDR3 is CASTRAGSGANEKLFF. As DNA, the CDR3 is TGTGCCAGTACCCGAGCAGGGTCGGGGGCTAATGAAAAACTGTTTTTT.

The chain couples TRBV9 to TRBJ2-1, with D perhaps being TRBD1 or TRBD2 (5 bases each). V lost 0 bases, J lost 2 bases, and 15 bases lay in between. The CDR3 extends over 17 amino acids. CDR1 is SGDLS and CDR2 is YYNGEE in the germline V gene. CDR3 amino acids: CASSVDSVGPTYNEQFF. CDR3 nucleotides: TGTGCCAGCAGCGTAGATTCTGTGGGACCGACCTACAATGAGCAGTTCTTC.

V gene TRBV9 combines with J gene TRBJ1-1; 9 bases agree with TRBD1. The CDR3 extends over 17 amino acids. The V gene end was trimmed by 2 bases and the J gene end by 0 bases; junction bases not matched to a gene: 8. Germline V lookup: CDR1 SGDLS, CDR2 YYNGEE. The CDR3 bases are TGTGCCAGCAGCGTGACCCCGGACAGGGGCATGAACACTGAAGCTTTCTTT. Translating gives CASSVTPDRGMNTEAFF.

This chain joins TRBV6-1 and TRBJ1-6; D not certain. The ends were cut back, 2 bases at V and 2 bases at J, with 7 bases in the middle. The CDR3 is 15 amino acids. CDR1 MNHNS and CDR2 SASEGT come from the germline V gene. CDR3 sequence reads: CASSESVTYNSPLHF. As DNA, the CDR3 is TGTGCCAGCAGTGAATCCGTCACCTATAATTCACCCCTCCACTTT.

The CDR3 region has the DNA TGCGCCAGCAGCTTGGACAGGCAATACCCTTTAAGTGAAGCTTTCTTT. This sequence encodes CASSLDRQYPLSEAFF. The gene calls are TRBV5-1 and TRBJ1-1, with a weak D call TRBD1 (5 bases). From germline, CDR1 is SGHRS and CDR2 YFSETQ. Trimming stripped 0 bases from V and 7 bases from J, with 19 bases between. There are 16 residues in the CDR3. Full variable domain (rest looked up from reference TRBV5-1 and TRBJ1-1): KAGVTQTPRYLIKTRGQQVTLSCSPISGHRSVSWYQQTPGQGLQFLFEYFSETQRNKGNFPGRFSGRQFSNSRSEMNVSTLELGDSALYLCASSLDRQYPLSEAFFGQGTRLTVV.

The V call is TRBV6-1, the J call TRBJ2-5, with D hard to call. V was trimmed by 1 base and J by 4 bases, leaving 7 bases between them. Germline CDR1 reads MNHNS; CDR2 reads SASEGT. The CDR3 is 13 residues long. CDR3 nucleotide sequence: TGTGCCAGCAGTGAAGTGGTTCTAGAGACCCAGTACTTC. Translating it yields CASSEVVLETQYF.